This T cell receptor (beta chain) appears in the sequencing data of a study of blood T cell repertoires in COVID-19. Original analysis: Amplified reference gene primers provided the basis for estimating nucleated cell counts. The method was immunoSEQ multiplex PCR; TCRdb's version includes in-frame clones alone and lacks a portion of them. The DNA was the basis for D and trimming; V, J and clone size are from that table. The sample lists about 160,000 clones, more than 80% occurring once. Sequencing was carried out using peripheral blood. The origin of this receptor is a human donor in a cohort sampled during active COVID-19.

In DNA form, the CDR3 reads TGTGCCAGCAGGAAATCCGGGACAGGTGAATATAATTCACCCCTCCACTTT. This gives the protein CASRKSGTGEYNSPLHF. The chain joins TRBV5-6 to TRBJ1-6; 8 bases are a match to TRBD1. V lost 5 bases to trimming and J lost 4 bases; unmatched junction nucleotides: 11. The CDR3 is made up of 17 amino acids. The germline gives CDR1 SGHDT, CDR2 YYEEEE.